This paragraph reports one T cell receptor (beta chain). The antigen remains undetermined. The sample belongs to a study of cytomegalovirus exposure and HLA in healthy donors. Study observations and caveats: By HLA locus, TCR association rates varied in a later analysis, with DRB1 showing the most and HLA-C the fewest.

With 3 bases clipped from V and 4 bases from J, the junction kept 3 bases outside the gene matches. Germline V lookup: CDR1 SNHLY, CDR2 FYNNEI. There are 14 residues in the CDR3. PCR amplification relied on 60 Vbeta primers (plus 13 Jbeta primers). Clones were read by immunoSEQ multiplex PCR, and TCRdb kept only the in-frame ones, dropping some. The sample contains 130,000 to 150,000 clones, 73% of which appear only once. This receptor was taken from a human donor in good health. Sequencing input: PBMCs. The gene calls are TRBV2 and TRBJ1-2, with 9 bases fitting TRBD1. CDR3 in amino acids: CASSEDRGGYGYTF. The CDR3 DNA reads TGTGCCAGCAGTGAGGACAGGGGTGGCTATGGCTACACCTTC.